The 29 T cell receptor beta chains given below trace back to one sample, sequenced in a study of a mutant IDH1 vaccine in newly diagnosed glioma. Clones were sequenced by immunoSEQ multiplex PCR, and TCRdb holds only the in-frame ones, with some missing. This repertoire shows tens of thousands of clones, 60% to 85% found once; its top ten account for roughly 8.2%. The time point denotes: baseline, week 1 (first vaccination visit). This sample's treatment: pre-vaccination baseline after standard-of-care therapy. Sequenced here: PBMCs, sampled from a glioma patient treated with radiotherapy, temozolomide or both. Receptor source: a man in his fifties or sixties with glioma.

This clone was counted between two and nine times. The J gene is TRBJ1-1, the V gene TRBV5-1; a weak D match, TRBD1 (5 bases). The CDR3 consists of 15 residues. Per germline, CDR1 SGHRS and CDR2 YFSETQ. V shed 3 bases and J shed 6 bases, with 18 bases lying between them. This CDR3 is CASSYEVGSGAEAFF. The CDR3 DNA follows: TGCGCCAGCAGCTATGAGGTGGGCTCGGGGGCTGAAGCTTTCTTT.

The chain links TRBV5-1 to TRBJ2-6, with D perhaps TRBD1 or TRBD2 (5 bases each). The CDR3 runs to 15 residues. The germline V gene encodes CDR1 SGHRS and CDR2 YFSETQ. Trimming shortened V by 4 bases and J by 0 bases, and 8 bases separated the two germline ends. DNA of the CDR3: TGCGCCAGCAGCGGGACGGCCTCTGGGGCCAACGTCCTGACTTTC. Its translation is CASSGTASGANVLTF.

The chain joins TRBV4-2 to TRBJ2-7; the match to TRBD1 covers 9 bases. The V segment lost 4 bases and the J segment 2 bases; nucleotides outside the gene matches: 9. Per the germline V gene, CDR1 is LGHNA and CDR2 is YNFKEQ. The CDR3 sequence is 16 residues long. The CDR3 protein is CASSPPGGQGTYEQYF. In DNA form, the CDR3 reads TGTGCCAGCAGCCCGCCTGGAGGACAGGGGACCTACGAGCAGTACTTC.

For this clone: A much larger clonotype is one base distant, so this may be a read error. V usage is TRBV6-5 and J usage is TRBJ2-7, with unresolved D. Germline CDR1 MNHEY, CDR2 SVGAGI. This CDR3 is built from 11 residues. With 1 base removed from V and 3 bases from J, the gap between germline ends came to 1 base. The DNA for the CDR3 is TGTGCCAGCAGTTACTACTACGAGCAGTACTTC. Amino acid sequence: CASSYYYEQYF.

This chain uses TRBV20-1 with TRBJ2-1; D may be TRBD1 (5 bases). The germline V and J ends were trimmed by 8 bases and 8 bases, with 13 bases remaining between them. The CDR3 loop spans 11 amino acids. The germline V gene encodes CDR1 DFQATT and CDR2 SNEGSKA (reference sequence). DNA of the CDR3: TGCAGTCCTTATCAGGGCGATGAGCAGTTCTTC. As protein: CSPYQGDEQFF.

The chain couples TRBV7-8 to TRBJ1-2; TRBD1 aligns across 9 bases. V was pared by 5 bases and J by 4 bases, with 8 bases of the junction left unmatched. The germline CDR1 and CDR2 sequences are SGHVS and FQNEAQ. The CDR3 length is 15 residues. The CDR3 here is CASSHTPGQGYGYTF. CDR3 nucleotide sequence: TGTGCCAGCAGCCATACTCCGGGACAGGGCTATGGCTACACCTTC.

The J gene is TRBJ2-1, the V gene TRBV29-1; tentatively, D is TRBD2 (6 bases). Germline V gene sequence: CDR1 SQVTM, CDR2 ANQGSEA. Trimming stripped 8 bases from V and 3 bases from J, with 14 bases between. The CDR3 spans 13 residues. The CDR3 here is CSPRGGDYNEQFF. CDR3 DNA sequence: TGCAGCCCCAGAGGAGGGGACTACAATGAGCAGTTCTTC.

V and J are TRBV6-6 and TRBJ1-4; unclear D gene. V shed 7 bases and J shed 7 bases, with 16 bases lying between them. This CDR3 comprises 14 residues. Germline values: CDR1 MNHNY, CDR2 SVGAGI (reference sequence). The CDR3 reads CASTHGPASEKLFF. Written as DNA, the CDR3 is TGTGCCAGCACCCACGGGCCCGCGAGTGAAAAACTGTTTTTT.

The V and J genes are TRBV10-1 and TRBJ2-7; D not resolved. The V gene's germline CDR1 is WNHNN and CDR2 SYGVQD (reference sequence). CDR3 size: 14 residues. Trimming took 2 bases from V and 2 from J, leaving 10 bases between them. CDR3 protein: CASSEGGSAYEQYF. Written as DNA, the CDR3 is TGCGCCAGCAGTGAGGGTGGGTCTGCCTACGAGCAGTACTTC.

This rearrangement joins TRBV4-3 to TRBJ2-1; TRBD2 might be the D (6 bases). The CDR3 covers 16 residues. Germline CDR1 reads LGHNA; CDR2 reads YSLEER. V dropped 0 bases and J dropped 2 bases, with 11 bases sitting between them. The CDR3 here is CASSQDPSGPYNEQFF. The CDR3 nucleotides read TGCGCCAGCAGCCAAGATCCGAGCGGGCCCTACAATGAGCAGTTCTTC.

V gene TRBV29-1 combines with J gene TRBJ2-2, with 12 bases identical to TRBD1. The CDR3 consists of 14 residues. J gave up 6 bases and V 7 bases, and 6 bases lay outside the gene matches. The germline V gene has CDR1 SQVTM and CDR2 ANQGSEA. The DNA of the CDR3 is TGCAGCGCCACGGGACAGGGGGCATCCGGGGAGCTGTTTTTT. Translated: CSATGQGASGELFF.

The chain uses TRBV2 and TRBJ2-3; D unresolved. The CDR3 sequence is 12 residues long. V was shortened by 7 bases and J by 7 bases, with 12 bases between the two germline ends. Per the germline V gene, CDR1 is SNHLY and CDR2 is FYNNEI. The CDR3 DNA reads TGTGCCAGCAAGTCGGCCTCCCATACGCAGTATTTT. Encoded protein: CASKSASHTQYF. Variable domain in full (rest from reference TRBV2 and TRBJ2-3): EPEVTQTPSHQVTQMGQEVILRCVPISNHLYFYWYRQILGQKVEFLVSFYNNEISEKSEIFDDQFSVERPDGSNFTLKIRSTKLEDSAMYFCASKSASHTQYFGPGTRLTVL.

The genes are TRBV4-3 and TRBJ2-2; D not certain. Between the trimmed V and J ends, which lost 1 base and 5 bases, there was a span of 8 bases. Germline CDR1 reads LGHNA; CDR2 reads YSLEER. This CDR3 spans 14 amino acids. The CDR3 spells CASSQGMETGELFF. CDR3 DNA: TGCGCCAGCAGCCAAGGGATGGAGACCGGGGAGCTGTTTTTT.

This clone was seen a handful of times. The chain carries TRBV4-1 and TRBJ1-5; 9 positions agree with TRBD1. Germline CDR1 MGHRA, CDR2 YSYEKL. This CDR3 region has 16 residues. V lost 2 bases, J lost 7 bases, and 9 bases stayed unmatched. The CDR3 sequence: CASSQSQGQGFQPQHF. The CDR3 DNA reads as TGCGCCAGCAGCCAATCCCAGGGACAGGGATTCCAGCCCCAGCATTTT.

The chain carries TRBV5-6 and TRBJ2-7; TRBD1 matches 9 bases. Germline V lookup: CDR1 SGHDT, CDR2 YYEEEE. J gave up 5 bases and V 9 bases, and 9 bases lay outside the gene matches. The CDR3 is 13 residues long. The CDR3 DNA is TGTGCCACAAGACAGGGGGTAGGGGACGAGCAGTACTTC. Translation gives CATRQGVGDEQYF.

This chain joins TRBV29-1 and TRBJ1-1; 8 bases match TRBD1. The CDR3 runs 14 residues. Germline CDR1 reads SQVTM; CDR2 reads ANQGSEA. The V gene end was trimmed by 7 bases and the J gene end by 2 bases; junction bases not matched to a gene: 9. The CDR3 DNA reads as TGCAGCGGGTCCTCCGGGACAGGCAACACTGAAGCTTTCTTT. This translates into CSGSSGTGNTEAFF.

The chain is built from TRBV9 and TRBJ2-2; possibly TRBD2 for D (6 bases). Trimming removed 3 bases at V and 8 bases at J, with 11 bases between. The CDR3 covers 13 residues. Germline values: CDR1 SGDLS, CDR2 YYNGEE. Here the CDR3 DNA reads TGTGCCAGCAGCGCTCTCGCGGGGGGGGAGCTGTTTTTT. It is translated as CASSALAGGELFF. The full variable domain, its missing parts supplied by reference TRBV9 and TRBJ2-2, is DSGVTQTPKHLITATGQRVTLRCSPRSGDLSVYWYQQSLDQGLQFLIQYYNGEERAKGNILERFSAQQFPDLHSELNLSSLELGDSALYFCASSALAGGELFFGEGSRLTVL.

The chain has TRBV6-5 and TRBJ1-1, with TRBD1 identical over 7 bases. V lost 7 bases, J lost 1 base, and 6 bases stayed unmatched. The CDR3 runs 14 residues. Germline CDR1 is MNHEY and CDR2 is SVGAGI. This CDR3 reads CASKPGTENTEAFF. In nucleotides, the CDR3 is TGTGCCAGCAAACCCGGGACAGAGAACACTGAAGCTTTCTTT.

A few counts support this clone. CDR3 DNA sequence: TGCGCCAGCTCCGTGGGGACTGAAGCTTTCTTT. It translates to CASSVGTEAFF. The chain couples TRBV5-1 to TRBJ1-1; unclear D gene. Germline loops: CDR1 SGHRS, CDR2 YFSETQ. CDR3 length: 11 amino acids. V lost 7 bases to trimming and J lost 5 bases, with 9 bases between them.

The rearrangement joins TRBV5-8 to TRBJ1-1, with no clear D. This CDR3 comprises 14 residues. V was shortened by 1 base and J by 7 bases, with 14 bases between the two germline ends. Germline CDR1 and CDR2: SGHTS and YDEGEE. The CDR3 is CASSLSGPLNEAFF. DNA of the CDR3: TGTGCCAGCAGCTTGAGTGGTCCTCTTAATGAAGCTTTCTTT.

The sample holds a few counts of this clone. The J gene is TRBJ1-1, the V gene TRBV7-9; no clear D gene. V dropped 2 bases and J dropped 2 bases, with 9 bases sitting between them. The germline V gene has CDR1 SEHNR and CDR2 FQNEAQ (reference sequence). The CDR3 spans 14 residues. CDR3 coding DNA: TGTGCCAGCAGCTTACAGGAACTTAACACTGAAGCTTTCTTT. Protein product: CASSLQELNTEAFF.

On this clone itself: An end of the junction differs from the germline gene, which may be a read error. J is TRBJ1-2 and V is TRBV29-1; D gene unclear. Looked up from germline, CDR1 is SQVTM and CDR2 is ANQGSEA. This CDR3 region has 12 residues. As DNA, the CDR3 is TGCAGCGTCGAAGGACCCACGGGTGGCTACACCTTC. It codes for CSVEGPTGGYTF.

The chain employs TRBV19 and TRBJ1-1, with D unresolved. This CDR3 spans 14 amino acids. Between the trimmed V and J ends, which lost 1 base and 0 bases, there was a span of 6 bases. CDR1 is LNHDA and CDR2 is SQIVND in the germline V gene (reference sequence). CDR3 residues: CASSIGRLNTEAFF. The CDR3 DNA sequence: TGTGCCAGTAGTATAGGCAGGTTGAACACTGAAGCTTTCTTT.

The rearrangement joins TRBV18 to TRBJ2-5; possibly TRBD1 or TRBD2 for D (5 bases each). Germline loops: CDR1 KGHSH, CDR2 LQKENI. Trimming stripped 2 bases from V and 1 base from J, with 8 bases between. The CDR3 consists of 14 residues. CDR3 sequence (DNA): TGTGCCAGCTCACCAGGGACCCTCCAAGAGACCCAGTACTTC. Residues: CASSPGTLQETQYF. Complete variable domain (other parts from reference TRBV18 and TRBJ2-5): NAGVMQNPRHLVRRRGQEARLRCSPMKGHSHVYWYRQLPEEGLKFMVYLQKENIIDESGMPKERFSAEFPKEGPSILRIQQVVRGDSAAYFCASSPGTLQETQYFGPGTRLLVL.

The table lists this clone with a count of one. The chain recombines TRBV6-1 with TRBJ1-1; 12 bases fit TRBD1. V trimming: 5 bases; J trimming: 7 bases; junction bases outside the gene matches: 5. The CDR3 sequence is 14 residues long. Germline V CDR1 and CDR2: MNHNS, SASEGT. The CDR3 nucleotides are TGTGCCAGCAGTACCGGGACAGGGGGCAGTGAAGCTTTCTTT. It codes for CASSTGTGGSEAFF.

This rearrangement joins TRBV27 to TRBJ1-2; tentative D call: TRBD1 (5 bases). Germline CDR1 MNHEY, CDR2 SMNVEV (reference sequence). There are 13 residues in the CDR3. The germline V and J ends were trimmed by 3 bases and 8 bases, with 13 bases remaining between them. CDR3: CASSFYGAGGYTF. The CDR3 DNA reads TGTGCCAGCAGTTTTTACGGGGCAGGGGGCTACACCTTC.

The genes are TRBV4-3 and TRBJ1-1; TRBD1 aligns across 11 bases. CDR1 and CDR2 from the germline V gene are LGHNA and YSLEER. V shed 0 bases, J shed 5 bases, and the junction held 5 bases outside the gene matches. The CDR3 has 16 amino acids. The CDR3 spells CASSQDGQGAHTEAFF. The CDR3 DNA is TGCGCCAGCAGCCAAGATGGACAGGGGGCGCATACTGAAGCTTTCTTT.

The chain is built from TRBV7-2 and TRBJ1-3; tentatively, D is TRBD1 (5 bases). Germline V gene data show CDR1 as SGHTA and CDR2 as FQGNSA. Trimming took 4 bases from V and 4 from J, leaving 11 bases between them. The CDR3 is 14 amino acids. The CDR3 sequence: CASSSQGFGNTIYF. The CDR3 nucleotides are TGTGCCAGCAGCTCTCAGGGATTCGGAAACACCATATATTTT.

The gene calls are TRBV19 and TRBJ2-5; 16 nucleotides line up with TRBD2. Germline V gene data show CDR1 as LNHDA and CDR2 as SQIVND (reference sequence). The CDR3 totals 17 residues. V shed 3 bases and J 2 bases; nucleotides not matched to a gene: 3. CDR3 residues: CASSMGLAGGQQETQYF. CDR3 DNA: TGTGCCAGTAGTATGGGACTAGCGGGGGGGCAGCAAGAGACCCAGTACTTC.